This passage covers 5 T cell receptor beta chains from one sample sequenced in a study of response to subunit inactivated influenza vaccine. TCRdb independently ran MiXCR on the RT-PCR reads; one entry per CDR3 protein. The data hold hundreds of thousands of distinct CDR3 sequences, with about 7.6% observed a single time. The sequencing here drew on PBMCs from blood, taken roughly 24 months after vaccination. These receptors were obtained from a man in his fifties or sixties who received an inactivated influenza vaccine.

This clonotype occurred a few times. Compared with germline, one end of the junction differs, possibly owing to a read error. This CDR3 is CASSLPTTGKTDTQYF. CDR3 DNA sequence: TGCGCCAGCAGCTTGCCGACTACTGGAAAAACAGATACGCAGTATTTC. The J gene is TRBJ2-3, the V gene TRBV5-1, with D tentatively TRBD2 (5 bases). Germline values: CDR1 SGHRS, CDR2 YFSETQ. The CDR3 runs to 16 residues.

This clonotype showed up many times. The chain uses TRBV12-3 or TRBV12-4 and TRBJ1-2; D is undetermined. CDR3 length: 14 amino acids. Trimming removed 10 bases at V and 4 bases at J, with 19 bases between. CDR3 in amino acids: CATRGQIRPYGYTF. CDR3 nucleotide sequence: TGTGCCACGAGAGGGCAGATCAGACCCTATGGCTACACCTTC.

A note on this clonotype: The junction departs from germline at one end; a sequencing error may be responsible. The CDR3 DNA reads TGTACCAGCAGCGCGGACATCGGCAATCAGCCCCAGCATTTT. Its translation: CTSSADIGNQPQHF. The rearrangement uses TRBV7-6 and TRBJ1-5, with D tentatively TRBD1 (5 bases). This CDR3 has 14 residues. Germline CDR1 reads SGHVS; CDR2 reads FNYEAQ.

This clonotype has more than one count but fewer than ten. Germline and junction disagree at one end, which may indicate a read error. V usage is TRBV20-1 and J usage is TRBJ2-3; 8 nucleotides line up with TRBD2. Per germline, CDR1 DFQATT and CDR2 SNEGSKA (reference sequence). The CDR3 is 17 amino acids. The CDR3 coding sequence is TGCTGTGCTAGATCGGGGGCCGGGAGGGCCAGCACAGATACGCAGTATTTT. Amino acid sequence: CCARSGAGRASTDTQYF.

This clonotype has a handful of counts. This sequence joins TRBV7-2 and TRBJ2-5; D call uncertain. The CDR3 loop spans 14 amino acids. CDR1 and CDR2 (germline): SGHTA, FQGNSA. V dropped 1 base and J dropped 6 bases, with 12 bases sitting between them. The CDR3, as DNA: TGTGCCAGCAGCTTAGGAATACATCAGAAGACCCAGTACTTC. Translating it yields CASSLGIHQKTQYF. Full variable domain (outside the CDR3, taken from reference TRBV7-2 and TRBJ2-5): GAGVSQSPSNKVTEKGKDVELRCDPISGHTALYWYRQSLGQGLEFLIYFQGNSAPDKSGLPSDRFSAERTGGSVSTLTIQRTQQEDSAVYLCASSLGIHQKTQYFGPGTRLLVL.